The T cell receptor beta chain described here comes from a study of T-cell reconstitution after alpha-beta-depleted transplantation in children. This clonotype has only a few counts. Antigen specificity is unknown. J was trimmed by 15 bases and V by 5 bases; bases with no gene match: 16. The CDR3 spans 16 residues. Findings and limits, study-wide: In patients about two months after transplant, alpha-beta T cells reportedly arose from several hundred expanded graft clones.

Unique molecular identifiers featured in how the TCRbeta library was prepared. TCRdb redid the calling of the PCR reads with MiXCR, one entry per CDR3 protein. Among around 700,000 distinct CDR3 sequences listed, approximately 14% were seen once. The source of this sequence is a girl aged 2 to 9 with congenital amegakaryocytic thrombocytopenia, due to receive a stem cell transplant. This sample comprised PBMCs, obtained before TCRalphabeta/CD19-depleted stem cell transplant. The genes are TRBV12-3 or TRBV12-4 and TRBJ2-1; TRBD2 agrees at 13 bases. DNA for the CDR3: TGTGCCAGCAGTCTCTGGGGACTAGCGGGAAAAATGGGTTGGTTCTTC. This gives the protein CASSLWGLAGKMGWFF.